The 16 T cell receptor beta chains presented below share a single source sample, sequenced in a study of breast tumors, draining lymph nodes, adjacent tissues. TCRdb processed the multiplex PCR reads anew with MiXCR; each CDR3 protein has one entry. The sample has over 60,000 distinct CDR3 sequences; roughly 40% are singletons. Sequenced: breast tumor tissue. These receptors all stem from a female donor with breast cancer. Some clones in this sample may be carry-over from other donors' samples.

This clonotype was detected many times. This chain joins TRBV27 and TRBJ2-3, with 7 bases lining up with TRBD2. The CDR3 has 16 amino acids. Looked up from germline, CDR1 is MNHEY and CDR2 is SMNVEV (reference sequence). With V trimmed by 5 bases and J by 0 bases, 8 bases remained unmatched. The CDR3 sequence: CASSLRPGGSTDTQYF. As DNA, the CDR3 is TGTGCCAGCAGTCTAAGGCCGGGAGGAAGCACAGATACGCAGTATTTT.

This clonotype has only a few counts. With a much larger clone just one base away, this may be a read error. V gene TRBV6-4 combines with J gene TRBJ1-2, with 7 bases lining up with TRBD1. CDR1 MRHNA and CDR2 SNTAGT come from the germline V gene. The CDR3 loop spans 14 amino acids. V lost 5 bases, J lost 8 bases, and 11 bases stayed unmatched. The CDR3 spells CASSHGTEQRGYTF. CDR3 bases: TGTGCCAGCAGTCACGGGACAGAGCAGAGAGGCTACACCTTC.

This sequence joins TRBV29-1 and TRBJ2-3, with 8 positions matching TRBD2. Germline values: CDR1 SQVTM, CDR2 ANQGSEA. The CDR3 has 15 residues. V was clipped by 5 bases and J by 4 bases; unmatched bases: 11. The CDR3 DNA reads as TGCAGCGTTCACACAACAGCGGGAGAGGCAGATACGCAGTATTTT. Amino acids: CSVHTTAGEADTQYF.

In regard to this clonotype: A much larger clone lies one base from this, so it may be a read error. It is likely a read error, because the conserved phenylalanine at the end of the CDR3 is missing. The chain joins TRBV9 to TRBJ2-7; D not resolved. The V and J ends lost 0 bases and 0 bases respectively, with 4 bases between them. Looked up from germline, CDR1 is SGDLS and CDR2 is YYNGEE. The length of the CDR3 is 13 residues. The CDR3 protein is CASSVEPSYEQYS. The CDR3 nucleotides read TGTGCCAGCAGCGTAGAGCCCTCCTACGAGCAGTACTCC.

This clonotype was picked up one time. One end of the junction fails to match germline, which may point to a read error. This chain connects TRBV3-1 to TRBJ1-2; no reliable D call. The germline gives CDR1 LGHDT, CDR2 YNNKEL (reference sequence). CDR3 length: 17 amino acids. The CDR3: CAGSQARSETPNYGYAF. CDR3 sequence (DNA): TGTGCCGGCAGCCAAGCTAGGTCCGAAACACCTAACTATGGCTACGCCTTC.

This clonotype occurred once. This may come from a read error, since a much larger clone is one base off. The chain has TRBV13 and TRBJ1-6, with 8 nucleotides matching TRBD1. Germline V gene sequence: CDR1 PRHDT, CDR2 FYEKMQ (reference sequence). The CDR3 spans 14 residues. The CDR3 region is CASGLQGGYSPLHF. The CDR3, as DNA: TGTGCCAGCGGCTTACAGGGGGGGTATTCACCCCTCCACTTT.

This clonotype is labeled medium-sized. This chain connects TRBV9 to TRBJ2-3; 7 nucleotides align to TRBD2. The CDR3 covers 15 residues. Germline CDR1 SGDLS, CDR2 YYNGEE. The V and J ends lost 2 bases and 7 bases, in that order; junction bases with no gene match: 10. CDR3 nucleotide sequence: TGTGCCAGCAGCGTCACCGGGAGGTTGGATTATACGCAGTATTTT. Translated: CASSVTGRLDYTQYF.

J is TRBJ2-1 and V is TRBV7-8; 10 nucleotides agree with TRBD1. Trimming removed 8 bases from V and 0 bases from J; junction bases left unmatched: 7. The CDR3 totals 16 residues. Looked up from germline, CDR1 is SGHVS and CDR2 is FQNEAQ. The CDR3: CASESGQGYSYNEQFF. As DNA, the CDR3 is TGTGCCAGCGAATCGGGACAGGGGTACTCCTACAATGAGCAGTTCTTC.

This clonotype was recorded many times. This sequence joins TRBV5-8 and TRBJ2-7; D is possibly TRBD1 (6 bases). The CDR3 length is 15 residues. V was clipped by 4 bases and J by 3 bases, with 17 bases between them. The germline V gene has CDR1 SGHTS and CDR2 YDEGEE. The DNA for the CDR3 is TGTGCCAGCAGCCAGGGACAAAAGTTGGGCTACGAGCAGTACTTC. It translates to CASSQGQKLGYEQYF.

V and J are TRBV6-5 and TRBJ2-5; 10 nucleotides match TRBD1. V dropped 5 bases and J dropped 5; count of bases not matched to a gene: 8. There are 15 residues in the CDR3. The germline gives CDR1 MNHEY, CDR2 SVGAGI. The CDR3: CASSGLGTGEETQYF. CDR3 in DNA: TGTGCCAGCAGTGGGCTGGGGACAGGGGAGGAGACCCAGTACTTC.

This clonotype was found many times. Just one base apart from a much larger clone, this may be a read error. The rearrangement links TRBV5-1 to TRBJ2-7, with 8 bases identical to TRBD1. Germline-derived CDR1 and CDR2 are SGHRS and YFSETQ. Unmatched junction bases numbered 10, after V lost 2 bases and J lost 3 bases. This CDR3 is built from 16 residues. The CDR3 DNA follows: TGCGCCAGCAGCTTAATTAGGACAGGGTGCGTCTACGAGCAGTACTTC. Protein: CASSLIRTGCVYEQYF.

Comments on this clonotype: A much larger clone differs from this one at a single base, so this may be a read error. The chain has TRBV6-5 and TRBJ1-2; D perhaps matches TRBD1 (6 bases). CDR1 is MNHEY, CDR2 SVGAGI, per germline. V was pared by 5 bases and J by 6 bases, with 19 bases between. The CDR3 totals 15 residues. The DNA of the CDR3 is TGTGCCAGCAGTCCTCCACAGCGGGGGCGGGATGGCTACACCTTC. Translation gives CASSPPQRGRDGYTF.

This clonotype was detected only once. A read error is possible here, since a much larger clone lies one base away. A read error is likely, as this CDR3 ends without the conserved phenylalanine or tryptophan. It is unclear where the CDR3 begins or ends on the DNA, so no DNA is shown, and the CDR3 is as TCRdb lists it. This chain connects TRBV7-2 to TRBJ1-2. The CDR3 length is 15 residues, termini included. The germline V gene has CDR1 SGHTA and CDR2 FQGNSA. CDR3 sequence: CASSLDGHPGDGYPL.

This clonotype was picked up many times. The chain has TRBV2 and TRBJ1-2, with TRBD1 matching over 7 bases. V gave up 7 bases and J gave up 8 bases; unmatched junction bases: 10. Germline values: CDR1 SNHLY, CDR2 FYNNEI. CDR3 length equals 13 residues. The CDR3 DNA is TGTGCCAGCACCAACCAAGGACAGGCAGGCTACACCTTC. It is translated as CASTNQGQAGYTF.

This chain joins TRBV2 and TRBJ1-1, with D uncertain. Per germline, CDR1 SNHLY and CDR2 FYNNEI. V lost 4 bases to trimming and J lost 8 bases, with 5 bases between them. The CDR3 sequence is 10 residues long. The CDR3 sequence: CASSVGEAFF. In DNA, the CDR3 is TGTGCCAGCAGTGTAGGAGAAGCTTTCTTT.

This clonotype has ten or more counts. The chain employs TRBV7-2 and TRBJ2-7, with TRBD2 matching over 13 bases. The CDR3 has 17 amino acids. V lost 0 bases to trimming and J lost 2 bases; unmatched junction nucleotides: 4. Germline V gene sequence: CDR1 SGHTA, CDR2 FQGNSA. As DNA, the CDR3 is TGTGCCAGCAGCTTAGCCCGGACTAGCGGGGGCCCCTACGAGCAGTACTTC. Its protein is CASSLARTSGGPYEQYF.